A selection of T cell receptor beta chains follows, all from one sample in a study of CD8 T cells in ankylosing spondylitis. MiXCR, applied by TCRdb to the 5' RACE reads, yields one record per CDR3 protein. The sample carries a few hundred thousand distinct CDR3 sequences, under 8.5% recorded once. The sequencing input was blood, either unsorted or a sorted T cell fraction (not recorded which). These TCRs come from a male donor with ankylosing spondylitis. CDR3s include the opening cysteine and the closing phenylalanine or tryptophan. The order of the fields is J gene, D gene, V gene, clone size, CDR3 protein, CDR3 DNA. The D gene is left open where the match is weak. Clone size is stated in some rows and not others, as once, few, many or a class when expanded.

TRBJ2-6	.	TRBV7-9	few	CASSLGLGFGANVLTF	TGTGCCAGCAGCTTGGGCTTGGGGTTCGGGGCCAACGTCCTGACTTTC
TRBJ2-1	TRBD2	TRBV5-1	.	CASSSFTSGVYNEQFF	TGCGCCAGCAGCTCATTCACTAGCGGCGTCTACAATGAGCAGTTCTTC
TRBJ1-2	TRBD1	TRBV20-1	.	CSAPAPPGGGYGYTF	TGCAGTGCCCCCGCTCCCCCAGGGGGCGGGTATGGCTACACCTTC
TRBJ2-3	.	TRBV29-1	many	CSVVGNPTDTQYF	TGCAGCGTTGTGGGTAACCCCACAGATACGCAGTATTTT
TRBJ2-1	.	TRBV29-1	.	CSAWLGAHNEQFF	TGCAGCGCTTGGTTAGGGGCTCACAATGAGCAGTTCTTC
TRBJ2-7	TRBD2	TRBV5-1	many	CASSLVSSGNYEQYF	TGCGCCAGCAGCTTGGTGTCTAGCGGGAACTACGAGCAGTACTTC
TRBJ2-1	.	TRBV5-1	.	CASKGQSYNEQFF	TGCGCCAGCAAAGGACAGAGCTACAATGAGCAGTTCTTC
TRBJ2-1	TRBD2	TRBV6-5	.	CASRFSSGSYNEQFF	TGTGCCAGCAGATTCTCTAGCGGCTCCTACAATGAGCAGTTCTTC
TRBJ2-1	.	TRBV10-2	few	CASSGPGSEQFF	TGCGCCAGCAGTGGCCCAGGGAGTGAGCAGTTCTTC
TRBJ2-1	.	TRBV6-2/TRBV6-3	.	CASSYSPGGSRGDEQFF	TGTGCCAGCAGTTACTCTCCTGGCGGGTCCCGAGGGGATGAGCAGTTCTTC
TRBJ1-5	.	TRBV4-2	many	CASSQAEGEQPQHF	TGTGCCAGCAGCCAAGCCGAGGGTGAACAGCCCCAGCATTTT
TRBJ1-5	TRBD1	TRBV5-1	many	CASSATPGGSNQPQHF	TGCGCCAGCAGCGCTACCCCAGGGGGGAGCAATCAGCCCCAGCATTTT
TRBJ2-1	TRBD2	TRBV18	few	CASSPPSGLDYNEQFF	TGTGCCAGCTCACCACCGTCCGGACTAGACTACAATGAGCAGTTCTTC
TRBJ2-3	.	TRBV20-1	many	CSASGPQNTDTQYF	TGCAGTGCAAGTGGACCCCAAAACACAGATACGCAGTATTTT
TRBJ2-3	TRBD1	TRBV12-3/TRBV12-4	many	CASSDRDRATDTQYF	TGTGCCAGCAGTGACCGGGACAGGGCCACAGATACGCAGTATTTT
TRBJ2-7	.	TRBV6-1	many	CASSEATSYYEQYF	TGTGCCAGCAGTGAAGCTACTAGCTACTACGAGCAGTACTTC
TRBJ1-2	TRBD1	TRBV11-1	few	CASSKGQGNRGYTF	TGTGCCAGCAGCAAGGGACAGGGGAACCGTGGCTACACCTTC
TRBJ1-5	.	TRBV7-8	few	CASSLAPGGHQPQHF	TGTGCCAGCAGCTTAGCGCCTGGAGGGCATCAGCCCCAGCATTTT
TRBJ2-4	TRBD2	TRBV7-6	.	CASSLSGGRNIQYF	TGTGCCAGCAGCTTGTCGGGAGGGAGGAACATTCAGTACTTC
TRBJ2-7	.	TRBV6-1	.	CASSTDSGQYF	TGTGCCAGCAGTACCGACTCGGGGCAGTACTTC
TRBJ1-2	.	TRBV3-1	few	CASSGRGSGYGYTF	TGTGCCAGCAGCGGCAGGGGCAGCGGCTATGGCTACACCTTC
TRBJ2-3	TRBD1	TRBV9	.	CASSPARTGGVSDTQYF	TGTGCCAGCAGCCCGGCAAGGACAGGAGGCGTATCAGATACGCAGTATTTT
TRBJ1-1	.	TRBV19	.	CASRSLVGTEAFF	TGTGCCAGTCGATCACTGGTGGGAACTGAAGCTTTCTTT
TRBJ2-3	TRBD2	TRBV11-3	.	CASREGLATDTQYF	TGTGCCAGCAGGGAGGGACTAGCCACAGATACGCAGTATTTT
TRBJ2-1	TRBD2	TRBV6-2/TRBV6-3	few	CASSTRLAGAWNEQFF	TGTGCCAGCAGTACCCGACTAGCGGGGGCCTGGAATGAGCAGTTCTTC
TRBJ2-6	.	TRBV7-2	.	CARGQGLAGANVLTF	TGTGCCAGGGGTCAGGGGCTCGCTGGGGCCAACGTCCTGACTTTC
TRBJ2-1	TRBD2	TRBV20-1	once	CSAPTTSGRYNEQFF	TGCAGTGCTCCTACCACTAGCGGGAGGTACAATGAGCAGTTCTTC
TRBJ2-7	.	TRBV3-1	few	CASSQEVRSLYEQYF	TGTGCCAGCAGCCAAGAGGTCAGGTCCCTCTACGAGCAGTACTTC
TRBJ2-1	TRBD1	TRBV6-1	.	CASSGTGGDVWQFF	TGTGCCAGCAGTGGGACAGGGGGCGATGTATGGCAGTTCTTC
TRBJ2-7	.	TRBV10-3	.	CAISELGGAYEQYF	TGTGCCATCAGTGAGTTAGGGGGGGCCTACGAGCAGTACTTC
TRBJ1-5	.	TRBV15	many	CATSRAVGQPQHF	TGTGCCACCAGCAGAGCCGTTGGACAGCCCCAGCATTTT
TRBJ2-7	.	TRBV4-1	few	CASSQAIASSYEQYF	TGCGCCAGCAGCCAAGCGATCGCGAGCTCCTACGAGCAGTACTTC
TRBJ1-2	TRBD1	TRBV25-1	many	CASSETGASYYGYTF	TGTGCCAGCAGTGAAACAGGGGCGTCATACTATGGCTACACCTTC
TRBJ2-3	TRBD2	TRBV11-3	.	CASSLVGGPADTQYF	TGTGCCAGCAGCTTAGTGGGAGGGCCGGCAGATACGCAGTATTTT
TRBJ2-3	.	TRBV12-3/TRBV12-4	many	CASSLAISGAQGDTQYF	TGTGCCAGCAGTTTAGCCATTAGCGGAGCCCAGGGGGATACGCAGTATTTT
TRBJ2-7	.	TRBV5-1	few	CASSLVAEPSYEQYF	TGCGCCAGCAGCTTGGTGGCCGAGCCTTCCTACGAGCAGTACTTC
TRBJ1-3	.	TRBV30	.	CAWTKGTVFGNTIYF	TGTGCCTGGACAAAAGGGACGGTTTTTGGAAACACCATATATTTT
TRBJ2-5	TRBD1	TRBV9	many	CASSPGTGVWETQYF	TGTGCCAGCAGCCCCGGGACAGGGGTATGGGAGACCCAGTACTTC
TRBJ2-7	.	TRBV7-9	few	CASSFQGWEQYF	TGTGCCAGCAGCTTTCAGGGTTGGGAGCAGTACTTC
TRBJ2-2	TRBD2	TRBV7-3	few	CASSSPAGSGTGELFF	TGTGCCAGCAGCTCCCCAGCGGGGAGCGGCACCGGGGAGCTGTTTTTT
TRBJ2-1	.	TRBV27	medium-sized	CASSPVGGQTYNEQFF	TGTGCCAGCAGTCCCGTAGGTGGACAGACCTACAATGAGCAGTTCTTC
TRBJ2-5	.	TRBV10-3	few	CAISEAQDGSRETQYF	TGTGCCATCAGTGAAGCCCAAGACGGGAGCCGAGAGACCCAGTACTTC
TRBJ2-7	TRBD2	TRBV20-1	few	CSATTSGRREQYF	TGCAGTGCAACGACTAGCGGGAGACGTGAGCAGTACTTC
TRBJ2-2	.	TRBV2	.	CASVENTGELFF	TGTGCCAGCGTCGAGAACACCGGGGAGCTGTTTTTT
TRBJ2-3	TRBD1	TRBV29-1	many	CSVEDLGDRSTDTQYF	TGCAGCGTTGAAGATTTGGGGGACAGAAGCACAGATACGCAGTATTTT
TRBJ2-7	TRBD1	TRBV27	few	CASRRQGKAYEQYF	TGTGCCAGCAGGCGACAGGGGAAAGCGTACGAGCAGTACTTC
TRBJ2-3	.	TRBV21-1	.	CASKKGRGTDTQYF	TGTGCCAGCAAAAAGGGCAGGGGAACAGATACGCAGTATTTT
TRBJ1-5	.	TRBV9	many	CASSITGNSNQPQHF	TGTGCCAGCAGCATTACAGGGAATAGCAATCAGCCCCAGCATTTT
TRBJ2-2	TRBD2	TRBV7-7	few	CASSPPSGLAGVANTGELFF	TGTGCCAGCAGCCCCCCGTCGGGACTAGCGGGAGTCGCGAACACCGGGGAGCTGTTTTTT
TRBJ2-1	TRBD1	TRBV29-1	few	CSVEGTGEIYNEQFF	TGCAGCGTTGAAGGGACAGGGGAAATCTACAATGAGCAGTTCTTC
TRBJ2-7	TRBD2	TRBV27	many	CASSGEGTPYEQYF	TGTGCCAGCAGTGGGGAGGGAACACCCTACGAGCAGTACTTC
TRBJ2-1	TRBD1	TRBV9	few	CASSPMGQGSNEQFF	TGTGCCAGCAGCCCCATGGGACAGGGATCGAATGAGCAGTTCTTC
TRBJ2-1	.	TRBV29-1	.	CSVSAARDTYNEQFF	TGCAGCGTTTCGGCCGCCCGGGACACTTACAATGAGCAGTTCTTC
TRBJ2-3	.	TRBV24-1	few	CATSDAFDTQYF	TGTGCCACCAGTGACGCATTTGATACGCAGTATTTT
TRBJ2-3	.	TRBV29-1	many	CSVQPQTDTQYF	TGCAGCGTTCAGCCTCAGACAGATACGCAGTATTTT